One sample yielded the 26 T cell receptor beta chains listed below, sequenced in a study of T cell clonotyping in hematopoietic cell transplantation. Sequencing used immunoSEQ multiplex PCR; TCRdb keeps in-frame clones, though not all of them. The sample lists roughly 13,000 clones; approximately 56% were seen once. Input material: PBMCs. The receptor source for this set is a human donor who either received an allogeneic hematopoietic cell transplant for a myeloid malignancy or was a related donor (not recorded which). Some clones in this sample may be carry-over from other donors' samples.

This clone was counted only a few times. The V gene is TRBV7-9, the J gene TRBJ1-1; D ambiguous. There are 13 residues in the CDR3. Germline lookup yields CDR1 SEHNR and CDR2 FQNEAQ (reference sequence). Trimming cost V 4 bases and J 6 bases, with 12 bases left between them. CDR3 nucleotides: TGTGCCAGCAGCTCTATGGGTGACGCTGAAGCTTTCTTT. Its protein product is CASSSMGDAEAFF.

Relative to its sample, this clone is medium-sized. The rearrangement uses TRBV2 and TRBJ2-2; 12 nucleotides agree with TRBD1. The CDR3 consists of 13 residues. J gave up 4 bases and V 11 bases, and 2 bases lay outside the gene matches. The germline CDR1 and CDR2 sequences are SNHLY and FYNNEI. Here the CDR3 DNA reads TGTGCCGGGGACAGGGGGCTCACCGGGGAGCTGTTTTTT. Protein sequence: CAGDRGLTGELFF.

The chain combines TRBV5-6 with TRBJ1-1, with D maybe TRBD1 (6 bases). The germline V gene encodes CDR1 SGHDT and CDR2 YYEEEE. CDR3 length equals 14 residues. The V and J ends lost 1 base and 5 bases respectively, with 12 bases between them. For the CDR3, the DNA is TGTGCCAGCAGCTTGATGGCAGGGGAGACTGAAGCTTTCTTT. Its translation: CASSLMAGETEAFF.

The J gene is TRBJ2-7, the V gene TRBV2, with TRBD2 as a possible D gene (5 bases). V dropped 8 bases and J dropped 0 bases, with 11 bases sitting between them. The CDR3 is 13 amino acids. From germline, CDR1 is SNHLY and CDR2 FYNNEI. The CDR3 bases are TGTGCCAGCCGGGAAGGGAGCTCCTACGAGCAGTACTTC. Protein product: CASREGSSYEQYF.

This chain links TRBV29-1 with TRBJ1-2; maybe TRBD1 (5 bases). CDR1 is SQVTM and CDR2 is ANQGSEA in the germline V gene. CDR3 length equals 15 residues. Between the trimmed V and J ends, which lost 1 base and 0 bases, there was a span of 12 bases. The CDR3 region has the DNA TGCAGCGTTGAAGCTTCCATGACAGCTAACTATGGCTACACCTTC. Translated, it gives CSVEASMTANYGYTF.

The chain combines TRBV30 with TRBJ2-7, with 9 positions matching TRBD1. The CDR3 contains 16 residues. The junction had 17 bases not matched to a gene; V was cut back by 5 bases and J by 6 bases. From germline, CDR1 is GTSNPN and CDR2 SVGIG (reference sequence). The CDR3 nucleotides read TGTGCCTGGGGCCATCATACCGGGACAGGGTTGGGCGAGCAGTACTTC. Translated: CAWGHHTGTGLGEQYF.

Here the CDR3 DNA reads TGTGCCTGGAGCGCGACAGGAGTCGGCAATCAGCCCCAGCATTTT. Residues: CAWSATGVGNQPQHF. This chain links TRBV30 with TRBJ1-5, with D maybe TRBD1 (6 bases). Germline CDR1 and CDR2: GTSNPN and SVGIG (reference sequence). The germline V and J ends were trimmed by 3 bases and 2 bases, with 14 bases remaining between them. The CDR3 consists of 15 residues.

This clone was detected only a few times. V usage is TRBV25-1 and J usage is TRBJ2-7; a weak D match, TRBD2 (5 bases). This CDR3 is 16 amino acids long. Germline V CDR1 and CDR2: MGHDK, SYGVNS. With 3 bases removed from V and 1 base from J, the gap between germline ends came to 16 bases. For the CDR3, the DNA is TGTGCCAGCAGTGATCAGGCGGGTACAAGTTCCTACGAGCAGTACTTC. It is translated as CASSDQAGTSSYEQYF.

This clone qualifies as large. An end of the junction does not agree with germline; a read error may underlie this. At the DNA level, this CDR3 is encoded by other sequences in the same sample as well. This chain joins TRBV13 and TRBJ1-2; D might be TRBD1 (5 bases). CDR1 and CDR2 from the germline V gene are PRHDT and FYEKMQ (reference sequence). CDR3 length: 12 amino acids. The CDR3: CASSLRQRYPYF. CDR3 nucleotides: TGTGCCAGCAGCCTCCGACAGCGGTACCCCTACTTC.

The gene calls are TRBV6-5 and TRBJ1-5; possible D gene TRBD1, 5 bases. V lost 2 bases and J 9 bases, leaving 17 bases between the germline ends. The CDR3 covers 15 residues. The germline V gene encodes CDR1 MNHEY and CDR2 SVGAGI. The CDR3, as DNA: TGTGCCAGCAGTTACCGGACACCTTCTGACCGGCCCCAGCATTTT. Translating it yields CASSYRTPSDRPQHF.

The rearrangement uses TRBV7-3 and TRBJ2-7; D uncertain. Germline V CDR1 and CDR2: SGHTA, FQGTGA. CDR3 length: 15 amino acids. Deletions cut 5 bases from V and 3 bases from J, with 17 bases between. The CDR3 spells CASSQTSGSIYEQYF. The DNA for the CDR3 is TGTGCCAGCAGCCAAACCTCCGGCAGTATCTACGAGCAGTACTTC.

This clone showed up just once. The V gene is TRBV27, the J gene TRBJ2-7, with D perhaps TRBD1 (6 bases). Looked up from germline, CDR1 is MNHEY and CDR2 is SMNVEV (reference sequence). V was pared by 0 bases and J by 5 bases, with 11 bases between. This CDR3 has 14 residues. In DNA form, the CDR3 reads TGTGCCAGCAGTTTATCGGCAGGGGTTGACGAGCAGTACTTC. Its translation is CASSLSAGVDEQYF.

V and J are TRBV6-1 and TRBJ2-1; TRBD2 aligns across 9 bases. V shed 2 bases and J 4 bases; nucleotides not matched to a gene: 3. Germline CDR1 and CDR2: MNHNS and SASEGT. The CDR3 runs to 15 residues. DNA of the CDR3: TGTGCCAGCAGTGAAATCCTAGCGGGGTACAATGAGCAGTTCTTC. It specifies CASSEILAGYNEQFF.

The rearrangement links TRBV6-5 to TRBJ2-7, with TRBD1 matching over 7 bases. CDR3 length: 14 residues. With 2 bases clipped from V and 1 base from J, the junction kept 2 bases outside the gene matches. The germline V gene encodes CDR1 MNHEY and CDR2 SVGAGI. Here the CDR3 reads CASSYNRGSYEQYF. The DNA of the CDR3 is TGTGCCAGCAGTTACAACAGGGGTTCCTACGAGCAGTACTTC.

The chain recombines TRBV30 with TRBJ2-7; 13 bases map to TRBD2. The V gene end was trimmed by 2 bases and the J gene end by 2 bases; junction bases not matched to a gene: 3. The germline V gene encodes CDR1 GTSNPN and CDR2 SVGIG (reference sequence). The CDR3 is made up of 15 amino acids. In nucleotides, the CDR3 is TGTGCCTGGAGTCCTGGACTAGCGGGGGCCTACGAGCAGTACTTC. Its translation: CAWSPGLAGAYEQYF. The full variable domain, with the rest looked up from reference TRBV30 and TRBJ2-7, is SQTIHQWPATLVQPVGSPLSLECTVEGTSNPNLYWYRQAAGRGLQLLFYSVGIGQISSEVPQNLSASRPQDRQFILSSKKLLLSDSGFYLCAWSPGLAGAYEQYFGPGTRLTVT.

A few counts support this clone. V usage is TRBV4-1 and J usage is TRBJ1-1; 8 positions agree with TRBD1. Trimming at V came to 0 bases and at J to 0 bases, leaving 6 bases not matched to a gene. The germline gives CDR1 MGHRA, CDR2 YSYEKL. The CDR3 has 17 residues. In DNA, the CDR3 is TGCGCCAGCAGCCAAGATCAGGCAGGGGGCCTGAACACTGAAGCTTTCTTT. Translation gives CASSQDQAGGLNTEAFF.

As for this clone: One junction end does not reproduce the germline sequence, and a read error may be involved. The chain couples TRBV6-6 to TRBJ1-2; TRBD1 agrees at 10 bases. The CDR3 contains 15 residues. The germline V gene encodes CDR1 MNHNY and CDR2 SVGAGI (reference sequence). Here the CDR3 reads CASSYPGQGGDGYTF. CDR3 nucleotides: TGTGCCAGTAGTTACCCCGGACAGGGGGGGGATGGCTACACCTTC.

In this sample, this clone is medium-sized. J is TRBJ1-1 and V is TRBV9, with D uncertain. The CDR3 spans 14 residues. Germline loops: CDR1 SGDLS, CDR2 YYNGEE. The V and J ends lost 0 bases and 1 base respectively, with 7 bases between them. CDR3 in DNA: TGTGCCAGCAGCGTAGTGTCGAGGAACACTGAAGCTTTCTTT. It encodes CASSVVSRNTEAFF.

The CDR3 here is CASSEGAMNTEAFF. As DNA, the CDR3 is TGTGCCAGCAGTGAAGGGGCAATGAACACTGAAGCTTTCTTT. This chain joins TRBV2 and TRBJ1-1; no clear D gene. Trimming shortened V by 1 base and J by 0 bases, and 6 bases separated the two germline ends. The length of the CDR3 is 14 residues. Germline CDR1 SNHLY, CDR2 FYNNEI.

The chain is built from TRBV7-2 and TRBJ1-2; no clear D. The CDR3 length is 14 residues. Germline CDR1 and CDR2: SGHTA and FQGNSA. Between the trimmed V and J ends, which lost 4 bases and 8 bases, there was a span of 17 bases. CDR3 DNA sequence: TGTGCCAGCAGCTCTGATCGCTTAACCCAGGGCTACACCTTC. This codes for CASSSDRLTQGYTF. The complete variable domain, with remaining parts taken from reference TRBV7-2 and TRBJ1-2, reads GAGVSQSPSNKVTEKGKDVELRCDPISGHTALYWYRQSLGQGLEFLIYFQGNSAPDKSGLPSDRFSAERTGGSVSTLTIQRTQQEDSAVYLCASSSDRLTQGYTFGSGTRLTVV.

Remarks on this clone: Sequence at one end of the junction differs from germline and may be a read error. This chain joins TRBV7-2 and TRBJ2-6; D ambiguous. CDR3 length: 14 residues. From germline, CDR1 is SGHTA and CDR2 FQGNSA. This CDR3 is CASSLGAGANVLTF. The CDR3 DNA reads as TGTGCCAGCAGCCTAGGAGCTGGAGCCAACGTCCTGACTTTC. Looking up the rest from reference TRBV7-2 and TRBJ2-6 gives the full variable domain: GAGVSQSPSNKVTEKGKDVELRCDPISGHTALYWYRQSLGQGLEFLIYFQGNSAPDKSGLPSDRFSAERTGGSVSTLTIQRTQQEDSAVYLCASSLGAGANVLTFGAGSRLTVL.

This chain uses TRBV7-2 with TRBJ2-3; the D gene is possibly TRBD2 (5 bases). The CDR3 is 17 residues long. Trimming removed 3 bases at V and 0 bases at J, with 16 bases between. The germline V gene encodes CDR1 SGHTA and CDR2 FQGNSA. CDR3 sequence reads: CASSFTAVGGSTDTQYF. The CDR3 DNA is TGTGCCAGCAGCTTCACCGCGGTGGGCGGGAGCACAGATACGCAGTATTTT.

This chain links TRBV10-3 with TRBJ2-3, with D possibly TRBD1 on 6 matching bases. Trimming took 10 bases from V and 3 from J, leaving 11 bases between them. CDR3 length: 12 residues. Germline-derived CDR1 and CDR2 are ENHRY and SYGVKD. The CDR3 spells CASEGGTDTQYF. The CDR3 nucleotides read TGTGCCAGTGAAGGGGGAACAGATACGCAGTATTTT.

This clone was recorded once. The chain employs TRBV5-1 and TRBJ2-4, with no clear D. The CDR3 consists of 14 residues. The germline V gene has CDR1 SGHRS and CDR2 YFSETQ. V lost 5 bases and J 1 base, leaving 10 bases between the germline ends. CDR3 sequence (DNA): TGCGCCAGCAGTTGGGGTGAGGCCAAAAACATTCAGTACTTC. This gives the protein CASSWGEAKNIQYF.

The chain links TRBV30 to TRBJ2-5; D unresolved. The germline CDR1 and CDR2 sequences are GTSNPN and SVGIG (reference sequence). The V end was cut by 3 bases, the J end by 0 bases, with 11 bases between. This CDR3 comprises 14 residues. The CDR3 nucleotides read TGTGCCTGGAGGCGACTGATGTACCAAGAGACCCAGTACTTC. This translates into CAWRRLMYQETQYF.

This chain uses TRBV5-6 with TRBJ1-5; D is undetermined. CDR1 is SGHDT and CDR2 is YYEEEE in the germline V gene. This CDR3 comprises 15 residues. The ends were cut back, 1 base at V and 2 bases at J, with 10 bases in the middle. The CDR3 sequence is CASSLNSQRNQPQHF. The CDR3 nucleotides are TGTGCCAGCAGCTTGAATTCCCAGCGCAATCAGCCCCAGCATTTT.